The sequence of this T cell receptor beta chain was determined in a study of metastatic and nonmetastatic thyroid tumors. Study-level background: Comparison of repertoires was carried out across blood and tumor or nodule tissue from malignant and benign thyroid patients.

This clone occurred many times. The antigen is unknown. Every patient underwent thyroid surgery untreated. Trimming removed 3 bases at V and 5 bases at J, with 13 bases between. Germline loops: CDR1 SNHLY, CDR2 FYNNEI. This CDR3 is built from 15 residues. Per the original data handling: Construction of a distant-metastasis classifier for papillary thyroid cancer relied on CDR3 differences across clinicopathological groups. MiXCR was used by TCRdb to re-call the PCR reads. Clone size and V and J calls follow TCRdb, not the original study. The data contain 30,000 to 35,000 clones, around 28% of them seen just once; the ten biggest clones take up 6% to 8%. Regarding the study as a whole: For both blood and tumor, malignant thyroid tumors reportedly showed significantly higher TCR beta diversity than benign nodules did.

The sequence came from a female donor with papillary thyroid cancer or a benign thyroid nodule (not recorded which). Some clones in this sample may be carry-over from other donors' samples. The chain employs TRBV2 and TRBJ2-2; tentative D call: TRBD1 (5 bases). Sequenced sample: blood. The CDR3 DNA follows: TGTGCCAGCAGTGAGCAGGGCTCAGGAACCGGGGAGCTGTTTTTT. Protein product: CASSEQGSGTGELFF.